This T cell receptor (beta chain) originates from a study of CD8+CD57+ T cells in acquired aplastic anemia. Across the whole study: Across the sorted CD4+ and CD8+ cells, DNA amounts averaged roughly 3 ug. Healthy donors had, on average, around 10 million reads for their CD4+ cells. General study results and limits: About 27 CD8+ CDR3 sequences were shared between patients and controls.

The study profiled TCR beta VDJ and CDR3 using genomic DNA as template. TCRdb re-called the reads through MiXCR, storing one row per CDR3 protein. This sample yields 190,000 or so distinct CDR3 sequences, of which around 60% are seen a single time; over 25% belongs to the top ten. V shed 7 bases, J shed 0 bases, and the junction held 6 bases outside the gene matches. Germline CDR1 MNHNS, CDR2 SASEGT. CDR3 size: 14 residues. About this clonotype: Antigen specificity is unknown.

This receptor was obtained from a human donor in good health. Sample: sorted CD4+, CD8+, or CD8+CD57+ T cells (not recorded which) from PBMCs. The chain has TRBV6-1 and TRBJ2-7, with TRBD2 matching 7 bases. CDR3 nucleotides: TGTGCCAGCAAGCGGGGACCGAGCTCCTACGAGCAGTACTTC. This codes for CASKRGPSSYEQYF.